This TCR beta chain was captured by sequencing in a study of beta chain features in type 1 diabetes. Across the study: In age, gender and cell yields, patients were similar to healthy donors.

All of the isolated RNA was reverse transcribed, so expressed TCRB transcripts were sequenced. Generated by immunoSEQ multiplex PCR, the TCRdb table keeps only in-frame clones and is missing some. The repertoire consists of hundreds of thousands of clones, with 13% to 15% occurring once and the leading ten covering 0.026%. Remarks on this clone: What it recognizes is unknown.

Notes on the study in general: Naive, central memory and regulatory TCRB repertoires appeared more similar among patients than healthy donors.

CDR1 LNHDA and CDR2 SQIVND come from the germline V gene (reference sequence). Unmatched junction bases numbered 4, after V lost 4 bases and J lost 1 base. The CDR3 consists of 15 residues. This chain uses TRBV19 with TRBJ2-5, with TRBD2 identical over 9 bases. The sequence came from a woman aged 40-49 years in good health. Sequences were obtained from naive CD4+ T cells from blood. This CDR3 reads CASSTHSGGQETQYF. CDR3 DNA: TGTGCCAGTAGTACCCATAGCGGGGGCCAAGAGACCCAGTACTTC.